This T cell receptor (beta chain) was sequenced for a study of cytomegalovirus exposure and HLA in healthy donors. Whole-study results and caveats: V- and J-gene trimming of TCR beta was linked (in a later analysis) to a missense DCLRE1C variant. Diagnosis of cytomegalovirus status made by the classifier reportedly showed high specificity and sensitivity.

Germline lookup yields CDR1 MDHEN and CDR2 SYDVKM. This CDR3 is built from 11 residues. Turning to this clone: What it recognizes is unknown. One end of the junction varies from germline; a read error may be responsible.

Primers included in the PCR were 60 Vbeta and 13 Jbeta primers. The assay was immunoSEQ multiplex PCR, and TCRdb's table has in-frame clones only and misses some. The sample lists some 96,000 clones, about 80% occurring once. The V gene is TRBV28, the J gene TRBJ2-7; 8 positions match TRBD1. The sequence came from a man between 40 and 49 years old in good health and CMV-seronegative. The material sequenced was PBMCs. The CDR3 DNA reads as TGTGCCAGCAGTATTGGACAGGGAATAGACTTC. It encodes CASSIGQGIDF.